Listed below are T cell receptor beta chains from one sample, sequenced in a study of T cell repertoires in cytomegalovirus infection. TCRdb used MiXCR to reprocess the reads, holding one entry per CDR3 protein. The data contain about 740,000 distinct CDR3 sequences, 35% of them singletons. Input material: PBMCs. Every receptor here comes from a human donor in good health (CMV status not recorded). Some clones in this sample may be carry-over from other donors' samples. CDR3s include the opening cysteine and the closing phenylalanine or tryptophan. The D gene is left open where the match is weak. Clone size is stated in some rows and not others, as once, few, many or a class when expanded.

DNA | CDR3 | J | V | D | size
TGTGCCAGTAGTATACTAGCGGGAGGCAATGAGCAGTTCTTC | CASSILAGGNEQFF | TRBJ2-1 | TRBV19 | TRBD2 | -
TGTGCCAGCAGCTTGGGGCAGAATCTGAAAGAGACCCAGTACTTC | CASSLGQNLKETQYF | TRBJ2-5 | TRBV5-8 | - | many
TGTGCCAGCAGCTTAGCTACAGGGGGCCAGTATGGCTACACCTTC | CASSLATGGQYGYTF | TRBJ1-2 | TRBV7-9 | TRBD1 | -
TGTGCCAGCAGCGTGACAGGGGGCGCTTCCTACGAGCAGTACTTC | CASSVTGGASYEQYF | TRBJ2-7 | TRBV9 | TRBD1 | -
TGTGCCAGCAGTTTAGTTACCGGTAATAATTCACCCCTCCACTTT | CASSLVTGNNSPLHF | TRBJ1-6 | TRBV27 | - | -
TGCAGTGCTAGGGTGTGGACACGTGAAGAGACCCAGTACTTC | CSARVWTREETQYF | TRBJ2-5 | TRBV20-1 | - | -
TGTGCCAGCAAAAGCGGAGGGTACAATGAGCAGTTCTTC | CASKSGGYNEQFF | TRBJ2-1 | TRBV2 | - | -
TGCAGTGCTGTCGATCCAGGGACAGACTATGGCTACACCTTC | CSAVDPGTDYGYTF | TRBJ1-2 | TRBV20-1 | TRBD1 | -
TGTGCCAGCCGAAGTGGGGCGGGGGGCACAGATACGCAGTATTTT | CASRSGAGGTDTQYF | TRBJ2-3 | TRBV6-8 | TRBD2 | -
TGTGCCAGCAGCCCCTTGGCGGCCGACTCCTACAATGAGCAGTTCTTC | CASSPLAADSYNEQFF | TRBJ2-1 | TRBV28 | - | -
TGTGCCAGGGGACAGGCCACCGGGGAGCTGTTTTTT | CARGQATGELFF | TRBJ2-2 | TRBV2 | TRBD1 | -
TGTGCCAGCATTGGGGTACGACAGCCCCAGCATTTT | CASIGVRQPQHF | TRBJ1-5 | TRBV28 | - | few
TGCGCCAGCAGCCAAGACGGGCTCAGCTCCTACAATGAGCAGTTCTTC | CASSQDGLSSYNEQFF | TRBJ2-1 | TRBV4-1 | - | -
TGTGCCAGCAGCCGCCCCCTTGACAGAACCACTGAAGCTTTCTTT | CASSRPLDRTTEAFF | TRBJ1-1 | TRBV11-2 | - | few
TGTGCCATCAGTGGCGCACAGGGGTCCGGGGAGCTGTTTTTT | CAISGAQGSGELFF | TRBJ2-2 | TRBV10-3 | TRBD1 | once
TGTGCCAGCAGACTCGGGACAGGAGACACCGGGGAGCTGTTTTTT | CASRLGTGDTGELFF | TRBJ2-2 | TRBV5-4 | TRBD1 | few
TGTGCCAGCAGCCAAGATGGGGCGATCGACACCGAAAAACTGTTTTTT | CASSQDGAIDTEKLFF | TRBJ1-4 | TRBV4-1 | - | few
TGTGCCAGCAGTTACGGGGTTAATTCACCCCTCCACTTT | CASSYGVNSPLHF | TRBJ1-6 | TRBV6-6 | - | few
TGTGCCAGTCAGTTGGGGGGACTAGCGGGCTACAATGAGCAGTTCTTC | CASQLGGLAGYNEQFF | TRBJ2-1 | TRBV12-3/TRBV12-4 | TRBD2 | -
TGTGCCAGCAGTCCCTTGCCGCCTCAAGCGGGAATATTT | CASSPLPPQAGIF | TRBJ1-6 | TRBV27 | - | -
TGTGCCAGCAGCTTGGACTCGTTAGCGGGAGCCGAGCAGTACTTC | CASSLDSLAGAEQYF | TRBJ2-7 | TRBV5-4 | TRBD2 | -
TGTGCCAGCAGTTACTCGGGGCTAGCGGGCCCCTTCAGGGCAGATACGCAGTATTTT | CASSYSGLAGPFRADTQYF | TRBJ2-3 | TRBV6-8 | TRBD2 | -
TGTGCCAGCAGTTCAGGGGCAGGGGGCAATTCACCCCTCCACTTT | CASSSGAGGNSPLHF | TRBJ1-6 | TRBV28 | TRBD1 | -
TGTGCCAGTAGCCGACAGCGAACTAATGAAAAACTGTTTTTT | CASSRQRTNEKLFF | TRBJ1-4 | TRBV19 | - | few
TGTGCCAGCAGCCCGCAGGGTAGGGATGAGCAGTTCTTC | CASSPQGRDEQFF | TRBJ2-1 | TRBV11-1 | - | few
TGTGCCAGCAGCTTAGCACTAGCGGGAGGGCAAGATGAGCAGTTCTTC | CASSLALAGGQDEQFF | TRBJ2-1 | TRBV7-8 | TRBD2 | few
TGTGCCAGCAGCTTGGGACACTTGGAGACCCAGTACTTC | CASSLGHLETQYF | TRBJ2-5 | TRBV7-8 | - | -
TGTGCCAGCAGTTTAAATCTCAGGAAAACGGGGGGAGAACCCTACGAGCAGTACTTC | CASSLNLRKTGGEPYEQYF | TRBJ2-7 | TRBV28 | TRBD2 | -
TGTGCCAGCAGCCCTCGGTGGGGGGGGGCCATCGATGAGCAGTTCTTC | CASSPRWGGAIDEQFF | TRBJ2-1 | TRBV7-2 | - | -
TGTGCCAGCAGCCTTTGGACAGAAGAGACCCAGTACTTC | CASSLWTEETQYF | TRBJ2-5 | TRBV7-6 | - | many
TGTGCCAGCAGCAGCAAACAGGGGAGGGATCAGCCCCAGCATTTT | CASSSKQGRDQPQHF | TRBJ1-5 | TRBV7-2 | TRBD1 | many
TGTGCCAGCAGTGAGGGGGAGACGGGGGGCAAAAACATTCAGTACTTC | CASSEGETGGKNIQYF | TRBJ2-4 | TRBV25-1 | TRBD2 | -
TGTGCCAGCAGGAAGGGGGGTGCCTACGAGCAGTACTTC | CASRKGGAYEQYF | TRBJ2-7 | TRBV7-2 | - | many
TGCAGCGTTGTGTCAGCCCAGTCCTATGGCTACACCTTC | CSVVSAQSYGYTF | TRBJ1-2 | TRBV29-1 | - | -
TGTGCCAGCAGTTTCGGGGAGTATGGCTACACCTTC | CASSFGEYGYTF | TRBJ1-2 | TRBV12-3/TRBV12-4 | - | -
TGTGCCAGCAGCTTAGCGTCGCGAGCCACAGATACGCAGTATTTT | CASSLASRATDTQYF | TRBJ2-3 | TRBV7-2 | - | few
TGTGCCAGCAGCTGGAACACTGAAGCTTTCTTT | CASSWNTEAFF | TRBJ1-1 | TRBV25-1 | - | many
TGTGCCAGCGCGCCCTGGGACACCTCAACTAATGAAAAACTGTTTTTT | CASAPWDTSTNEKLFF | TRBJ1-4 | TRBV18 | - | few
TGCAGTGCTAGAGATCGAGCAGGGACTGGCCAGCCCCAGCATTTT | CSARDRAGTGQPQHF | TRBJ1-5 | TRBV20-1 | - | -
TGTGCCAGCAGCTTACTCCGGGACAGGGGGCTTAATGAGCAGTTCTTC | CASSLLRDRGLNEQFF | TRBJ2-1 | TRBV7-6 | TRBD1 | -
TGCGCCAGCAGCCAAGATGGAATAGCGGGAGTGTCAGCCGAAAACATTCAGTACTTC | CASSQDGIAGVSAENIQYF | TRBJ2-4 | TRBV4-1 | TRBD2 | -
TGTGCCAGCAGCCAGGGACAGGTGAATCACTATGAGCAGTTCTTC | CASSQGQVNHYEQFF | TRBJ2-1 | TRBV5-4 | TRBD1 | -
TGTGCCAGCACCTTAGGCGGTTCACCCCTCCACTTT | CASTLGGSPLHF | TRBJ1-6 | TRBV7-9 | - | -
TGTGCCAGCAGCATTTCTGGGAACGTTGTCAATGAGCAGTTCTTC | CASSISGNVVNEQFF | TRBJ2-1 | TRBV7-2 | - | many
TGTGCCATCAGTGGCCCGACTAGCGGCAACGGGAATGAGCAGTTCTTC | CAISGPTSGNGNEQFF | TRBJ2-1 | TRBV10-3 | TRBD2 | -
TGTGCCAGCAGTTCGCCAGGGGACCGGGGGTACGAGCAGTACTTC | CASSSPGDRGYEQYF | TRBJ2-7 | TRBV27 | - | -
TGTGCCAGCAGCTTAAGTCGACAGATACAAGAGACCCAGTACTTC | CASSLSRQIQETQYF | TRBJ2-5 | TRBV7-9 | - | -
TGTGCCAGCAGTTCAACCGAAATAAGGGAAGGGAGCTCCTACAATGAGCAGTTCTTC | CASSSTEIREGSSYNEQFF | TRBJ2-1 | TRBV28 | - | many
TGTGCCATCAGGGACCCCACAGATACGCAGTATTTT | CAIRDPTDTQYF | TRBJ2-3 | TRBV10-3 | - | many
TGTGCCATCGGGGATCGGAAGCTGAATCAGCCCCAGCATTTT | CAIGDRKLNQPQHF | TRBJ1-5 | TRBV10-3 | - | -
TGTGCCAGCAGCCTCCAAGTCCGCACAGATACGCAGTATTTT | CASSLQVRTDTQYF | TRBJ2-3 | TRBV7-9 | - | once
TGTGCCAGCAGAGAGACAGGGGTCACTGAAGCTTTCTTT | CASRETGVTEAFF | TRBJ1-1 | TRBV27 | TRBD1 | -
TGTGCCAGCAGTTACTCGTCCAGCCAGAGGACTGAAGCTTTCTTT | CASSYSSSQRTEAFF | TRBJ1-1 | TRBV6-5 | - | few
TGTGCCAGCAGTTTAGCAGCCTCCCTCGGTGGCAATCAGCCCCAGCATTTT | CASSLAASLGGNQPQHF | TRBJ1-5 | TRBV12-3/TRBV12-4 | - | -
TGTGCCACCAGTTCAACCGGGACAGGGCGTAGTGAGCAGTTCTTC | CATSSTGTGRSEQFF | TRBJ2-1 | TRBV24-1 | TRBD1 | few
TGTGCCAGCAGTTTATTCGGGGAGGTACCCCTCCACTTT | CASSLFGEVPLHF | TRBJ1-6 | TRBV28 | - | many
TGTGCCAGCTCACCTGTGACAGTCACAGATACGCAGTATTTT | CASSPVTVTDTQYF | TRBJ2-3 | TRBV18 | - | -
TGCGCCAGCAGCCAGGGCCCCCTCTCCTACAATGAGCAGTTCTTC | CASSQGPLSYNEQFF | TRBJ2-1 | TRBV4-1 | - | -